Below, 21 T cell receptor beta chains from the same sample are listed, as sequenced in a study of cytomegalovirus exposure and HLA in healthy donors. The protocol was immunoSEQ multiplex PCR, while the TCRdb copy is restricted to in-frame clones and leaves out a portion. The sample lists about 130,000 clones; 89% were seen once. Sequenced material: PBMCs. All receptors come from a woman under 30 in good health and CMV-seronegative.

The V gene is TRBV5-1, the J gene TRBJ2-1; possibly TRBD2 for D (6 bases). V lost 1 base and J lost 9, with 14 bases in between. The CDR3 runs 14 residues. From germline, CDR1 is SGHRS and CDR2 YFSETQ. The CDR3 loop reads CASSLKLAGAEQFF. The DNA for the CDR3 is TGCGCCAGCAGCTTGAAACTAGCAGGCGCTGAGCAGTTCTTC. The entire variable domain, with the rest obtained from reference TRBV5-1 and TRBJ2-1, is as follows: KAGVTQTPRYLIKTRGQQVTLSCSPISGHRSVSWYQQTPGQGLQFLFEYFSETQRNKGNFPGRFSGRQFSNSRSEMNVSTLELGDSALYLCASSLKLAGAEQFFGPGTRLTVL.

This clone has just one count. The V gene is TRBV5-1, the J gene TRBJ1-1; TRBD1 agrees at 7 bases. CDR1 and CDR2 (germline): SGHRS, YFSETQ. Trimming cost V 7 bases and J 3 bases; bases outside gene matches: 6. The CDR3 sequence is 13 residues long. The CDR3 bases are TGCGCCAGCGGCCGGGACAGCGACACTGAAGCTTTCTTT. Translation gives CASGRDSDTEAFF.

This clone was counted a single time. The chain has TRBV7-2 and TRBJ2-4, with 7 bases aligning to TRBD1. Germline assignment: CDR1 SGHTA and CDR2 FQGNSA. The V and J ends lost 5 bases and 10 bases, in that order; junction bases with no gene match: 11. The CDR3 consists of 14 residues. In nucleotides, the CDR3 is TGTGCCAGCAGCCCACAGGACAGGTCGGGTATTCAGTACTTC. It yields the protein CASSPQDRSGIQYF. Looking up the rest from reference TRBV7-2 and TRBJ2-4 gives the full variable domain: GAGVSQSPSNKVTEKGKDVELRCDPISGHTALYWYRQSLGQGLEFLIYFQGNSAPDKSGLPSDRFSAERTGGSVSTLTIQRTQQEDSAVYLCASSPQDRSGIQYFGAGTRLSVL.

The rearrangement joins TRBV19 to TRBJ1-1; 8 nucleotides line up with TRBD1. The V and J ends lost 5 bases and 5 bases, in that order; junction bases with no gene match: 10. Germline V gene sequence: CDR1 LNHDA, CDR2 SQIVND (reference sequence). The CDR3 totals 15 residues. CDR3 in amino acids: CASSLQGAPGTEAFF. In DNA form, the CDR3 reads TGTGCCAGTAGTTTGCAGGGGGCGCCCGGGACTGAAGCTTTCTTT.

The J gene is TRBJ1-2, the V gene TRBV25-1; possible D gene TRBD1, 6 bases. V dropped 2 bases and J dropped 12 bases, with 19 bases sitting between them. CDR1 MGHDK and CDR2 SYGVNS come from the germline V gene. The CDR3 loop spans 14 amino acids. The CDR3 spells CASSETNDRGANTF. CDR3 sequence (DNA): TGTGCCAGCAGTGAAACTAACGACCGGGGGGCTAACACCTTC.

V usage is TRBV7-9 and J usage is TRBJ2-5, with TRBD2 matching 11 bases. Per the germline V gene, CDR1 is SEHNR and CDR2 is FQNEAQ (reference sequence). The J segment lost 2 bases and the V segment lost 3 bases, leaving 5 bases of the junction unmatched. This CDR3 comprises 16 residues. CDR3 coding DNA: TGTGCCAGCAGCTTGCCCGGGACTAGCGGACAAGAGACCCAGTACTTC. Encoded protein: CASSLPGTSGQETQYF.

The V gene is TRBV4-2, the J gene TRBJ2-3; 11 bases match TRBD1. CDR3 length: 16 residues. V dropped 6 bases and J dropped 4; count of bases not matched to a gene: 9. Germline V gene sequence: CDR1 LGHNA, CDR2 YNFKEQ. The chain's CDR3 is CASSHRTGGPADTQYF. The CDR3 region has the DNA TGTGCCAGCAGTCATAGGACAGGGGGCCCCGCAGATACGCAGTATTTT.

This sequence joins TRBV19 and TRBJ1-6, with TRBD1 matching over 9 bases. J lost 10 bases, V lost 7 bases, and 8 bases had no gene match. Germline V gives CDR1 LNHDA, CDR2 SQIVND (reference sequence). The CDR3 length is 14 residues. The CDR3 DNA sequence: TGTGCCAGTAAGACCGGGACAGGGCGATCACCCCTCCACTTT. Translating it yields CASKTGTGRSPLHF.

CDR3 in DNA: TGCGCCAGCAGGGGGAGCCTCGCAACTAATGAAAAACTGTTTTTT. It yields the protein CASRGSLATNEKLFF. This chain joins TRBV5-1 and TRBJ1-4; no reliable D call. Germline V lookup: CDR1 SGHRS, CDR2 YFSETQ. Trimming stripped 5 bases from V and 0 bases from J, with 11 bases between. This CDR3 spans 15 amino acids.

The rearrangement links TRBV7-6 to TRBJ2-3, with D tentatively TRBD2 (6 bases). Germline CDR1 and CDR2: SGHVS and FNYEAQ. V was pared by 8 bases and J by 0 bases, with 12 bases between. This CDR3 has 14 residues. The CDR3 DNA is TGTGCCAGCTCCCTAGCGACTAGCACAGATACGCAGTATTTT. Translation gives CASSLATSTDTQYF.

This chain connects TRBV15 to TRBJ1-1, with TRBD1 identical over 12 bases. Germline assignment: CDR1 LNHNV and CDR2 YYDKDF (reference sequence). V lost 9 bases, J lost 0 bases, and 5 bases stayed unmatched. The CDR3 totals 15 residues. The CDR3 DNA sequence: TGTGCCACGGGACAGGGGGCCAAAATGAACACTGAAGCTTTCTTT. Its translation: CATGQGAKMNTEAFF.

This chain uses TRBV5-1 with TRBJ2-2; 16 positions match TRBD2. J gave up 7 bases and V 4 bases, and 10 bases lay outside the gene matches. The CDR3 extends over 18 amino acids. The germline CDR1 and CDR2 sequences are SGHRS and YFSETQ. CDR3 bases: TGCGCCAGCAGCGGCTCCGGGACTAGCGGGGGGGCCGGCGGGGAGCTGTTTTTT. It translates to CASSGSGTSGGAGGELFF.

The V call is TRBV7-7, the J call TRBJ1-1, with D hard to call. This CDR3 region has 13 residues. CDR1 is SSHAT, CDR2 FNYEAQ, per germline (reference sequence). V shed 5 bases and J shed 1 base, with 8 bases lying between them. The DNA for the CDR3 is TGTGCCAGCAGCCTCCAGGAGAACACTGAAGCTTTCTTT. Translating gives CASSLQENTEAFF.

The V call is TRBV7-2, the J call TRBJ2-5; D possibly corresponds to TRBD2 (5 bases). The ends were cut back, 2 bases at V and 2 bases at J, with 12 bases in the middle. Germline values: CDR1 SGHTA, CDR2 FQGNSA. The CDR3 is made up of 15 amino acids. CDR3 coding DNA: TGTGCCAGCAGCTTATCCCATGGCGGGCAAGAGACCCAGTACTTC. Its protein product is CASSLSHGGQETQYF.

The V and J genes are TRBV27 and TRBJ2-7, with 9 bases matching TRBD2. Germline CDR1 and CDR2: MNHEY and SMNVEV (reference sequence). V was clipped by 4 bases and J by 3 bases; unmatched bases: 7. This CDR3 comprises 15 residues. In DNA, the CDR3 is TGTGCCAGCAGTTACAGAGCGGGGGGATTCTACGAGCAGTACTTC. The encoded protein is CASSYRAGGFYEQYF.

This clone was recorded a few times. V is TRBV10-2 and J is TRBJ2-5; D possibly corresponds to TRBD1 (5 bases). The CDR3 runs 12 residues. Per germline, CDR1 WSHSY and CDR2 SAAADI. Trimming cost V 3 bases and J 7 bases, with 9 bases left between them. The CDR3 loop reads CASSEGQGTQYF. Written as DNA, the CDR3 is TGCGCCAGCAGTGAAGGCCAGGGGACCCAGTACTTC.

V gene TRBV5-4 combines with J gene TRBJ2-4, with TRBD1 identical over 7 bases. The junction had 2 bases not matched to a gene; V was cut back by 2 bases and J by 0 bases. Germline-derived CDR1 and CDR2 are SGHNT and YYREEE (reference sequence). The CDR3 loop spans 15 amino acids. CDR3: CASSFEGAAKNIQYF. In nucleotides, the CDR3 is TGTGCCAGCAGCTTTGAGGGGGCAGCCAAAAACATTCAGTACTTC.

The rearrangement uses TRBV6-1 and TRBJ2-3; TRBD2 agrees at 7 bases. V shed 1 base and J 8 bases; nucleotides not matched to a gene: 12. The CDR3 loop spans 16 amino acids. Germline V gene sequence: CDR1 MNHNS, CDR2 SASEGT. The CDR3 region has the DNA TGTGCCAGCAGTGAAGGGTACGGGGGGTCGTATGGTACGCAGTATTTT. Protein: CASSEGYGGSYGTQYF.

The count of this clone is one. V gene TRBV15 combines with J gene TRBJ2-5; no reliable D call. The CDR3 is 13 amino acids. Looked up from germline, CDR1 is LNHNV and CDR2 is YYDKDF (reference sequence). The germline V and J ends were trimmed by 0 bases and 4 bases, with 6 bases remaining between them. The CDR3 sequence is CATSRDPGETQYF. The CDR3 nucleotides are TGTGCCACCAGCAGAGATCCAGGAGAGACCCAGTACTTC.

The rearrangement joins TRBV9 to TRBJ2-1; 7 bases map to TRBD2. CDR1 is SGDLS, CDR2 YYNGEE, per germline. The CDR3 extends over 17 amino acids. Trimming took 4 bases from V and 8 from J; bases not matched to a gene: 18. CDR3 nucleotide sequence: TGTGCCAGCAGCTCAAGCCCGGGGGGTAGGTTGTTCGATGAGCAGTTCTTC. Amino acids: CASSSSPGGRLFDEQFF.

The chain is built from TRBV5-6 and TRBJ2-7; 9 nucleotides match TRBD1. This CDR3 is built from 14 residues. Germline trimming cut 5 bases from V and 7 bases from J; bases unmatched to any gene: 10. Germline lookup yields CDR1 SGHDT and CDR2 YYEEEE. The CDR3: CASSSGQGEGEQYF. CDR3 in DNA: TGTGCCAGCAGTTCGGGACAGGGAGAAGGGGAGCAGTACTTC.